This TCR beta chain was sequenced during a study of blood T cell repertoires in COVID-19. Looking at the study overall: Collection of acute and convalescent COVID-19 samples took place in the United States, Italy and Spain. Sources were T cells, B-cell-depleted T cells, or PBMCs; the material itself was cDNA or gDNA.

How the authors handled the data: Using reference gene primer amplification, nucleated cell counts were estimated. Libraries were prepared by immunoSEQ multiplex PCR; TCRdb keeps only in-frame clonotypes and omits some of them. V and J calls plus clone size are reproduced from that table; the DNA served to infer D and trimming. This sample has approximately 450,000 clones, with roughly 90% found just once. In the case of this clone: In the same sample, other DNA sequences code for this CDR3.

The sequenced sample was peripheral blood. This TCR was recovered from a woman aged 30 to 39 with acute or convalescent COVID-19.

The chain's CDR3 is CATTGSYNEQFF. CDR3 in DNA: TGTGCCACCACGGGATCCTACAATGAGCAGTTCTTC. This sequence joins TRBV27 and TRBJ2-1, with a weak D call TRBD2 (5 bases). Germline lookup yields CDR1 MNHEY and CDR2 SMNVEV (reference sequence). The CDR3 contains 12 residues. The germline V and J ends were trimmed by 10 bases and 1 base, with 8 bases remaining between them.